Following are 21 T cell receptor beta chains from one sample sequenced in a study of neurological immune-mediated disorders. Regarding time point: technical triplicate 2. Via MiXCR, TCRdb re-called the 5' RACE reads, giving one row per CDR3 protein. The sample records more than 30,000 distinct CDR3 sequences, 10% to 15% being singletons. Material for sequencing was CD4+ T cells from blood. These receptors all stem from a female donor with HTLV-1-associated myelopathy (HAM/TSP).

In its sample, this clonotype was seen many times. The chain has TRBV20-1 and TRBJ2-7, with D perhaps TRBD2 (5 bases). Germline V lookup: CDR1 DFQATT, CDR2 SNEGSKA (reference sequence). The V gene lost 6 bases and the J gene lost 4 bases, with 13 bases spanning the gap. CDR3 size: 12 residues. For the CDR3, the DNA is TGCAGTGCCAGTCCGGGGTATTACGAGCAGTACTTC. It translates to CSASPGYYEQYF.

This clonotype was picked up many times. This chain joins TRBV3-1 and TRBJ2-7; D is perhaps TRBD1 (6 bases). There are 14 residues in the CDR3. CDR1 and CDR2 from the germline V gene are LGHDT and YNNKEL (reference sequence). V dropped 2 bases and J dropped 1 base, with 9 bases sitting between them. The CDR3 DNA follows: TGTGCCAGCAGCCAAAGGGACAAATCCTACGAGCAGTACTTC. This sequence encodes CASSQRDKSYEQYF.

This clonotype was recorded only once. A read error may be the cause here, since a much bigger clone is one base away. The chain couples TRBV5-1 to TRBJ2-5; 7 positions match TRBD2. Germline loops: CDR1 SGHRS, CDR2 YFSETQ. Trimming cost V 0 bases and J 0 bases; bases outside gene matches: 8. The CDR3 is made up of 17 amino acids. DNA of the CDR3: TGCGCCAGCAGCTTGGCCCACGGGAGGAGGGACCAAGAGACCCAGTACTTC. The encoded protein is CASSLAHGRRDQETQYF.

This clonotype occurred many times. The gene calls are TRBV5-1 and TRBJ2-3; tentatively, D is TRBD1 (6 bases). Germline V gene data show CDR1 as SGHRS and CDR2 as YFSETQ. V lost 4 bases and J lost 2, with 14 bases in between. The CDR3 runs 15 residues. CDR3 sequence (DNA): TGCGCCAGCAGCCCCGGACAGCGCCACACAGATACGCAGTATTTT. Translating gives CASSPGQRHTDTQYF.

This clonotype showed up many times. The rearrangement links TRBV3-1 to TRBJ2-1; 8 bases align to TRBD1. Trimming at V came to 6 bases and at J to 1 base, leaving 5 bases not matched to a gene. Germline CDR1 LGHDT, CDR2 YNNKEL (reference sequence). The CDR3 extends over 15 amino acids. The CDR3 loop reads CASRGQGDSYNEQFF. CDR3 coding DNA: TGTGCCAGCAGAGGACAGGGCGATTCCTACAATGAGCAGTTCTTC.

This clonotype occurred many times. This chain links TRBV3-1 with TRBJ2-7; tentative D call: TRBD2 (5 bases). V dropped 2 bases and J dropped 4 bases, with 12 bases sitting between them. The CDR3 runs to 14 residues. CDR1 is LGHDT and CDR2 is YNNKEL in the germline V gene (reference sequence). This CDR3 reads CASSQRAGGYEQYF. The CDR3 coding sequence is TGTGCCAGCAGCCAAAGAGCAGGAGGATACGAGCAGTACTTC.

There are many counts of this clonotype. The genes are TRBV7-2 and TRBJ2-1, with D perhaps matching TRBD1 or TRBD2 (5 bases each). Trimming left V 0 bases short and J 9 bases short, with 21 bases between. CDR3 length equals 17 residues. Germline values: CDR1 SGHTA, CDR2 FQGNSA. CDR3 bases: TGTGCCAGCAGCTTAGCTCCGGGACGCCTAAGATGGGGTGAGCAGTTCTTC. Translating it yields CASSLAPGRLRWGEQFF.

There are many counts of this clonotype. CDR3 nucleotide sequence: TGTGCCAGCGGGTTTAGCGGGCCTTACAATGAGCAGTTCTTC. Translated: CASGFSGPYNEQFF. The chain combines TRBV6-5 with TRBJ2-1, with 7 bases identical to TRBD2. CDR3 size: 14 residues. CDR1 and CDR2 from the germline V gene are MNHEY and SVGAGI. V shed 8 bases, J shed 4 bases, and the junction held 8 bases outside the gene matches.

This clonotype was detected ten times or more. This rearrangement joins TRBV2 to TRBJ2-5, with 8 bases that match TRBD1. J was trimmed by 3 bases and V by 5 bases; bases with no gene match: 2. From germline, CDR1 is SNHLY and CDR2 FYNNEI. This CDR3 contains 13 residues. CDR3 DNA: TGTGCCAGCAGTCGGACAGGGAAAGAGACCCAGTACTTC. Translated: CASSRTGKETQYF.

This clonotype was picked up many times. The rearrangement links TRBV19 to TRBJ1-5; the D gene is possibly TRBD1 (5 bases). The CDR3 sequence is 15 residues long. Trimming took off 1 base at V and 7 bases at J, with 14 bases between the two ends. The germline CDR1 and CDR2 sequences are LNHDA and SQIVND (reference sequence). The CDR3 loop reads CASSIVSGAGQPQHF. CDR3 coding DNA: TGTGCCAGTAGTATAGTTTCCGGGGCCGGACAGCCCCAGCATTTT. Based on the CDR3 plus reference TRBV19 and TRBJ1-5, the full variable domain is DGGITQSPKYLFRKEGQNVTLSCEQNLNHDAMYWYRQDPGQGLRLIYYSQIVNDFQKGDIAEGYSVSREKKESFPLTVTSAQKNPTAFYLCASSIVSGAGQPQHFGDGTRLSIL.

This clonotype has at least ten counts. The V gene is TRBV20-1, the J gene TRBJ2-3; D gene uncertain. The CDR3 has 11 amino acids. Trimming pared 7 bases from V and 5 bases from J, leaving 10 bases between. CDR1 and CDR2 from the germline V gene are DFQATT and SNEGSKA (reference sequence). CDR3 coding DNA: TGCAGTGTCATACCGGGAGATACGCAGTATTTT. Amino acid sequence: CSVIPGDTQYF.

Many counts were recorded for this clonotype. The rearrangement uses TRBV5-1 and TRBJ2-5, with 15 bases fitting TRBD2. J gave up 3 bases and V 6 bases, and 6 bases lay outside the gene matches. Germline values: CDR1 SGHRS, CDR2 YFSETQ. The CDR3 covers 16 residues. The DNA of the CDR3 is TGCGCCAGCACGGGACTAGCGGGGGGCCGTGAAGAGACCCAGTACTTC. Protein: CASTGLAGGREETQYF.

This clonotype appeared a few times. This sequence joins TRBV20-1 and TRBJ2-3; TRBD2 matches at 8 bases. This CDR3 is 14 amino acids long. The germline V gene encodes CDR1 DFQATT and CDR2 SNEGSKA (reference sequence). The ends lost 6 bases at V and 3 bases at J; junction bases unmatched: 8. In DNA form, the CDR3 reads TGCAGTGCAATGCGGGAGGCGAGGACAGATACGCAGTATTTT. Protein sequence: CSAMREARTDTQYF.

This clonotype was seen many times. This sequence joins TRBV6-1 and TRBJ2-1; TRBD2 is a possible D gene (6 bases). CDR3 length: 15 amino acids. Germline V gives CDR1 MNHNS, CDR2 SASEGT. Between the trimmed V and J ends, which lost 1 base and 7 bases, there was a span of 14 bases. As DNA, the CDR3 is TGTGCCAGCAGTGAAGTGTCGGGAGCTAGGAATGAGCAGTTCTTC. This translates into CASSEVSGARNEQFF.

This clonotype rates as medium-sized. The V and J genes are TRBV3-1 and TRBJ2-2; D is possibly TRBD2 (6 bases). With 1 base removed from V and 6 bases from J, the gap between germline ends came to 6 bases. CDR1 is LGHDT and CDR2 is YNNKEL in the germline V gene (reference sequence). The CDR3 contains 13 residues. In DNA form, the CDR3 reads TGTGCCAGCAGCCAAGGGGGGGCCGGGGAGCTGTTTTTT. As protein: CASSQGGAGELFF.

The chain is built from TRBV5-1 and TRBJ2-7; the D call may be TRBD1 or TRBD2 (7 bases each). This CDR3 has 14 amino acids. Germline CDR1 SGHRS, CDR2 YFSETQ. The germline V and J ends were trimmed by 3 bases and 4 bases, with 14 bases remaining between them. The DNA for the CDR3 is TGCGCCAGCAGCTCATCAGGGGGGGGTTACGAGCAGTACTTC. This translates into CASSSSGGGYEQYF.

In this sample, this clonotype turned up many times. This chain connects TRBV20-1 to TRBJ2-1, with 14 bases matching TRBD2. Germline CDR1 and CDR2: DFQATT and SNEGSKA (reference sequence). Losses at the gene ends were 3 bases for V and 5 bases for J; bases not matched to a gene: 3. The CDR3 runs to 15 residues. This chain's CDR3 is CSASVGLAGDNEQFF. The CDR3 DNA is TGCAGTGCTAGTGTGGGACTAGCGGGGGACAATGAGCAGTTCTTC.

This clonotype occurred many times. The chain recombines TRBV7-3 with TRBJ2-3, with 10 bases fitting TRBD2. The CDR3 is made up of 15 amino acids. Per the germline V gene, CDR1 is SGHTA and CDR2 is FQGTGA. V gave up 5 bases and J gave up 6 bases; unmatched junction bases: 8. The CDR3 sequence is CASSKGTSDRDTQYF. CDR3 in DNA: TGTGCCAGCAGCAAAGGGACTAGCGATCGGGATACGCAGTATTTT.

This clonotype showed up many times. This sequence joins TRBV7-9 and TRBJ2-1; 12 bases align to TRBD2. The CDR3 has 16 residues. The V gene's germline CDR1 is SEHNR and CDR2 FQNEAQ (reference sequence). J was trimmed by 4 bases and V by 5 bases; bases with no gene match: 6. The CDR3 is CASSPRLAGEYNEQFF. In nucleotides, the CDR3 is TGTGCCAGCAGCCCCAGACTAGCGGGGGAGTACAATGAGCAGTTCTTC.

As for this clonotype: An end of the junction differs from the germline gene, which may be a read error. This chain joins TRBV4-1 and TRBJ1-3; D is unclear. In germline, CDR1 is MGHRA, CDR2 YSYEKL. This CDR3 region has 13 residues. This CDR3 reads CARSRLIGNTIYF. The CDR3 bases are TGCGCCAGAAGCCGTCTAATCGGAAACACCATATATTTT.

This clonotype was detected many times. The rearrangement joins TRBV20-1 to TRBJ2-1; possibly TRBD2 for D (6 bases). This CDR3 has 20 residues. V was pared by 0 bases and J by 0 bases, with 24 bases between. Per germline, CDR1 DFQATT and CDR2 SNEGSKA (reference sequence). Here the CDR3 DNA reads TGCAGTGCTAGAGACCGACGTCCGGGAGACTCCCCGGGCTCCTACAATGAGCAGTTCTTC. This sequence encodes CSARDRRPGDSPGSYNEQFF.